The 12 T cell receptor beta chains below come from one sample, sequenced in a study of vaccination and CD4 T cells after COVID-19. Cultured CD4+ T cell DNA was sequenced using the Oncomine TCR Beta short-read assay. TCRdb re-derived calls from the PCR reads in MiXCR, one entry per CDR3 protein. There are 3,000 to 4,500 distinct CDR3 sequences in the sample; more than 35% occur only once, and approximately 30% lies in the top ten. Treatment in this sample: approximately nine-day PBMC culture with coronavirus spike peptide pools or control peptides (ViraFEST assay). These TCRs' antigens remain unknown. The sequencing input was CD4+ T cells from blood, cultured in vitro. The receptors here all came from a human donor who had recovered from COVID-19.

This clonotype was observed a handful of times. The V call is TRBV20-1, the J call TRBJ1-2; TRBD1 might be the D (6 bases). Trimming removed 3 bases at V and 5 bases at J, with 19 bases between. The V gene's germline CDR1 is DFQATT and CDR2 SNEGSKA (reference sequence). This CDR3 contains 15 residues. The CDR3 DNA is TGCAGTGCTAGTGAGACAGGAGGAGTAGGTTATGGCTACACCTTC. Translating it yields CSASETGGVGYGYTF.

J is TRBJ1-2 and V is TRBV6-2 or TRBV6-3, with D unresolved. The CDR3 has 13 residues. Between the trimmed V and J ends, which lost 2 bases and 2 bases, there was a span of 6 bases. Per the germline V gene, CDR1 is MNHEY and CDR2 is SVGEGT. The CDR3 DNA reads as TGTGCCAGCAGTTACCGGCAGAACTATGGCTACACCTTC. Residues: CASSYRQNYGYTF.

The rearrangement links TRBV20-1 to TRBJ2-7; 11 nucleotides agree with TRBD2. Looked up from germline, CDR1 is DFQATT and CDR2 is SNEGSKA (reference sequence). The CDR3 sequence is 14 residues long. V dropped 3 bases and J dropped 5; count of bases not matched to a gene: 6. The CDR3 DNA is TGCAGTGCTAGTATAGCGGGAGGGCCCGACGAGCAGTACTTC. Translation: CSASIAGGPDEQYF.

The rearrangement joins TRBV10-3 to TRBJ1-6; weak D call: TRBD1 (6 bases). CDR3 length: 15 amino acids. Germline V gene sequence: CDR1 ENHRY, CDR2 SYGVKD. The germline V and J ends were trimmed by 7 bases and 10 bases, with 20 bases remaining between them. The CDR3 loop reads CAITSGAQGKSPLHF. CDR3 sequence (DNA): TGTGCCATCACCTCAGGTGCCCAGGGGAAATCACCCCTCCACTTT.

This clonotype was observed a few times. The V and J genes are TRBV6-4 and TRBJ2-2, with D possibly called TRBD1 or TRBD2 (5 bases each). Looked up from germline, CDR1 is MRHNA and CDR2 is SNTAGT. The CDR3 runs to 16 residues. Trimming removed 5 bases from V and 0 bases from J, with 13 bases in between. The CDR3 DNA follows: TGTGCCAGCAGTATCGTGGGACCCCCGAACACCGGGGAGCTGTTTTTT. The encoded protein is CASSIVGPPNTGELFF.

The gene calls are TRBV10-3 and TRBJ2-5; 10 positions match TRBD2. V trimming: 0 bases; J trimming: 5 bases; junction bases outside the gene matches: 12. Per germline, CDR1 ENHRY and CDR2 SYGVKD. The CDR3 covers 18 residues. CDR3 sequence (DNA): TGTGCCATCAGTGAGTCGATGTCGGAGCGGGGGGGCCCCGAGACCCAGTACTTC. Amino acid sequence: CAISESMSERGGPETQYF.

The chain couples TRBV14 to TRBJ2-5; D is unresolved. CDR1 and CDR2 (germline): SGHDN, FVKESK. V lost 3 bases, J lost 4 bases, and 9 bases lay in between. The CDR3 has 13 amino acids. CDR3 residues: CASSQGFSETQYF. CDR3 nucleotides: TGTGCCAGCAGCCAGGGTTTTTCAGAGACCCAGTACTTC.

The rearrangement joins TRBV7-9 to TRBJ2-2; D could derive from TRBD1 or TRBD2 (5 bases each). This CDR3 has 14 residues. V was trimmed by 4 bases and J by 4 bases, leaving 10 bases between them. CDR1 is SEHNR, CDR2 FQNEAQ, per germline (reference sequence). The CDR3 DNA reads as TGTGCCAGCAGCTCATCAGGGACCACCGGGGAGCTGTTTTTT. This encodes CASSSSGTTGELFF.

There are a few counts of this clonotype. The chain combines TRBV24-1 with TRBJ2-5; weak D call: TRBD1 (5 bases). The germline V and J ends were trimmed by 9 bases and 1 base, with 11 bases remaining between them. There are 13 residues in the CDR3. Germline-derived CDR1 and CDR2 are KGHDR and SFDVKD. DNA of the CDR3: TGTGCCACCCGAGACAGCCGCCAAGAGACCCAGTACTTC. It encodes CATRDSRQETQYF.

This clonotype was counted between two and nine times. V is TRBV7-9 and J is TRBJ2-2; 11 nucleotides align to TRBD2. The germline gives CDR1 SEHNR, CDR2 FQNEAQ (reference sequence). With 5 bases clipped from V and 5 bases from J, the junction kept 7 bases outside the gene matches. The CDR3 runs 16 residues. The CDR3 region is CASSPTSGRGTGELFF. The DNA of the CDR3 is TGTGCCAGCAGCCCTACTAGCGGGAGAGGTACCGGGGAGCTGTTTTTT.

This clonotype has more than one count but fewer than ten. The gene calls are TRBV11-2 and TRBJ2-7; the D gene is possibly TRBD2 (6 bases). CDR3 length equals 16 residues. V shed 4 bases and J shed 7 bases, with 23 bases lying between them. Looked up from germline, CDR1 is SGHAT and CDR2 is FQNNGV. CDR3 amino acids: CASSYPYLAEGWEQYF. CDR3 DNA: TGTGCCAGCAGCTACCCATATTTAGCGGAGGGATGGGAGCAGTACTTC.

The rearrangement joins TRBV11-3 to TRBJ2-1; D remains unclear. The CDR3 contains 18 residues. The V end lost 6 bases, the J end lost 0 bases, and 21 bases lay between the germline ends. The germline V gene encodes CDR1 SGHNT and CDR2 YENEEA. The CDR3 bases are TGTGCCAGCAGTCCGAATTGGTGGGATAGGGACTCCTACAATGAGCAGTTCTTC. It specifies CASSPNWWDRDSYNEQFF.